This TCR beta chain was sequenced in a study of blood T cell repertoires in COVID-19. Germline V lookup: CDR1 SGHAT, CDR2 FQNNGV. The V gene lost 1 base and the J gene lost 5 bases, with 9 bases spanning the gap. There are 14 residues in the CDR3. Profiling relied on immunoSEQ multiplex PCR, and the TCRdb table lists in-frame clones only, not all of them. Found here are approximately 150,000 clones, 85% to 90% of them singletons; the top ten hold 1.5%. Sequenced: peripheral blood. The sequence derives from a woman in her sixties with acute or convalescent COVID-19. V gene TRBV11-2 combines with J gene TRBJ2-1, with a tentative D call TRBD1 (5 bases). The CDR3 sequence is CASSLAQGNNEQFF. The CDR3 bases are TGTGCCAGCAGCTTAGCCCAGGGTAACAATGAGCAGTTCTTC.